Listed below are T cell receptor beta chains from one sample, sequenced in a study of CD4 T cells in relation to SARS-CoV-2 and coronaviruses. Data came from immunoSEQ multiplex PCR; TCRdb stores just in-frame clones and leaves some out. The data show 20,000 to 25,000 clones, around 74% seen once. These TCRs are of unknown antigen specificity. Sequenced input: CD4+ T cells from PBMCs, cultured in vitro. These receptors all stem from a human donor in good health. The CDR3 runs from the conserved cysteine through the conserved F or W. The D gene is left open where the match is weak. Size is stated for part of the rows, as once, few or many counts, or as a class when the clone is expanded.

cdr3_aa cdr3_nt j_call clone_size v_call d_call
CAWSVGGVGEQFF TGTGCCTGGAGTGTGGGGGGGGTAGGTGAGCAGTTCTTC TRBJ2-1 - TRBV30 TRBD2
CATSLGQGLETQYF TGTGCCACCAGTCTGGGACAGGGCTTGGAGACCCAGTACTTC TRBJ2-5 few TRBV24-1 TRBD1
CSVDGAGGTGELFF TGCAGCGTTGATGGGGCAGGCGGGACCGGGGAGCTGTTTTTT TRBJ2-2 - TRBV29-1 -
CASSFRGDGGYTF TGTGCCAGCAGTTTTAGGGGGGACGGCGGCTACACCTTC TRBJ1-2 - TRBV12-3/TRBV12-4 -
CASSRNEDYGYTF TGTGCCAGCAGCCGAAACGAAGACTATGGCTACACCTTC TRBJ1-2 - TRBV7-8 -
CASSELVGEQYF TGTGCCAGCAGTGAACTGGTCGGCGAGCAGTACTTC TRBJ2-7 - TRBV6-1 -
CASSGTVLETQYF TGTGCCAGCAGTGGCACAGTCCTCGAGACCCAGTACTTC TRBJ2-5 once TRBV2 -
CASSFGLAADQYF TGTGCCAGTAGTTTTGGACTAGCGGCAGATCAGTACTTC TRBJ2-5 - TRBV19 TRBD2
CASSEDAGGSGNTIYF TGTGCCAGCAGTGAAGACGCAGGGGGCAGTGGAAACACCATATATTTT TRBJ1-3 once TRBV2 TRBD1
CAIRGGTGSLADTQYF TGTGCCATCAGGGGGGGGACAGGCTCCTTGGCAGATACGCAGTATTTT TRBJ2-3 - TRBV10-3 -
CAWSALRGTNQPQHF TGTGCCTGGAGCGCATTGAGGGGGACCAATCAGCCCCAGCATTTT TRBJ1-5 - TRBV30 -
CATGTYEVGNTIYF TGTGCCACCGGGACCTATGAAGTTGGAAACACCATATATTTT TRBJ1-3 - TRBV10-3 -
CASRTLAGGFNEQFF TGTGCCAGCAGAACTCTAGCGGGAGGCTTCAATGAGCAGTTCTTC TRBJ2-1 - TRBV6-5 TRBD2
CASSQVRYGYTF TGTGCCAGCAGCCAGGTTCGCTATGGCTACACCTTC TRBJ1-2 - TRBV12-3/TRBV12-4 -
CASSLAETNNSPLHF TGTGCCAGCAGTTTAGCAGAAACTAATAATTCACCCCTCCACTTT TRBJ1-6 - TRBV28 -
CASSSLGQGTGELFF TGTGCCAGCAGTTCCCTTGGCCAGGGGACCGGGGAGCTGTTTTTT TRBJ2-2 - TRBV28 -
CASSVGGGNQPQHF TGTGCCAGCAGCGTAGGAGGGGGCAATCAGCCCCAGCATTTT TRBJ1-5 once TRBV9 -
CASSPRAAETQYF TGTGCCAGCAGTCCTCGGGCGGCAGAGACCCAGTACTTC TRBJ2-5 - TRBV2 -
CASSPPRESGRYPGELFF TGTGCCAGCTCACCACCGCGTGAGAGCGGGAGATATCCCGGGGAGCTGTTTTTT TRBJ2-2 - TRBV18 TRBD2
CATKRGGEQYF TGTGCCACCAAGAGGGGTGGCGAGCAGTACTTC TRBJ2-7 - TRBV19 -
CASSYEGYGYGYTF TGTGCCAGTAGTTATGAGGGTTACGGCTATGGCTACACCTTC TRBJ1-2 - TRBV19 -
CASSLDRVDEQYF TGTGCCAGCAGCCTGGACAGGGTTGACGAGCAGTACTTC TRBJ2-7 - TRBV11-2 TRBD1
CASSPLTGGDYGYTF TGTGCCAGCAGCCCCTTGACAGGGGGCGACTATGGCTACACCTTC TRBJ1-2 - TRBV3-1/TRBV3-2 TRBD1
CASSRRDRSYEQYF TGTGCCAGCAGCCGACGGGACCGTTCCTACGAGCAGTACTTC TRBJ2-7 - TRBV5-8 -
CASSSGRLREQYF TGTGCCAGCAGCTCCGGACGTCTACGGGAGCAGTACTTC TRBJ2-7 few TRBV5-4 -
CASSTQGQGNNEQFF TGTGCCAGCAGCACTCAGGGACAGGGAAACAATGAGCAGTTCTTC TRBJ2-1 - TRBV9 TRBD1
CSASRYGRGGELFF TGCAGTGCTAGTCGTTATGGGCGTGGCGGGGAGCTGTTTTTT TRBJ2-2 - TRBV20-1 -
CASSIYRGGNTGELFF TGTGCCAGTAGTATCTACAGGGGCGGGAACACCGGGGAGCTGTTTTTT TRBJ2-2 few TRBV19 TRBD1
CASSRQGTGEQFF TGTGCCAGCAGCCGACAGGGAACCGGTGAGCAGTTCTTC TRBJ2-1 once TRBV27 TRBD1
CASSEGLQSSYGYTF TGTGCCAGCAGTGAAGGGTTACAATCCTCCTATGGCTACACCTTC TRBJ1-2 - TRBV6-4 -
CASSVTGVNYGYTF TGTGCCAGCAGCGTGACAGGGGTTAACTATGGCTACACCTTC TRBJ1-2 - TRBV9 TRBD1
CASSWRTGGHEQYF TGTGCCAGCAGCTGGCGGACAGGGGGCCACGAGCAGTACTTC TRBJ2-7 few TRBV9 TRBD1
CAACSRGNTEAFF TGTGCCGCCTGTTCCCGGGGAAACACTGAAGCTTTCTTT TRBJ1-1 - TRBV2 -
CASSFSGRAHEQFF TGTGCCAGCAGTTTTAGCGGGAGGGCCCATGAGCAGTTCTTC TRBJ2-1 - TRBV27 TRBD2
CASSLEGVAAYEQYF TGTGCCAGCAGCTTGGAAGGGGTGGCGGCCTACGAGCAGTACTTC TRBJ2-7 - TRBV5-8 -
CATSRDRDNNEQFF TGTGCCACCAGCCGGGACAGGGATAACAATGAGCAGTTCTTC TRBJ2-1 - TRBV24-1 TRBD1
CASSSTGSGNTIYF TGTGCCAGCAGTTCGACAGGGTCTGGAAACACCATATATTTT TRBJ1-3 - TRBV28 TRBD1
CASSLGGLVSETQYF TGTGCCAGCAGCTTAGGCGGACTAGTAAGCGAGACCCAGTACTTC TRBJ2-5 - TRBV7-3 TRBD2
CASSVTTGYRYGYTF TGTGCCAGCAGTGTAACCACAGGGTACCGCTATGGCTACACCTTC TRBJ1-2 few TRBV27 -
CAWSVVGGPGNTIYF TGTGCCTGGAGTGTTGTGGGGGGTCCTGGAAACACCATATATTTT TRBJ1-3 - TRBV30 -
CASSAPGQSSDTQYF TGTGCCAGCAGTGCCCCGGGACAGTCAAGCGATACGCAGTATTTT TRBJ2-3 - TRBV28 TRBD1
CASSERQGLTGELFF TGCGCCAGCAGTGAGAGACAGGGCTTAACCGGGGAGCTGTTTTTT TRBJ2-2 - TRBV10-1 TRBD1
CASRDRASDGANVLTF TGTGCCAGTAGGGACAGGGCCTCCGATGGGGCCAACGTCCTGACTTTC TRBJ2-6 - TRBV19 TRBD1
CASSRDSHQDTQYF TGTGCCAGCAGCCGAGATAGCCATCAAGATACGCAGTATTTT TRBJ2-3 once TRBV3-1/TRBV3-2 -
CASSRGGQSTEAFF TGTGCCAGCTCACGGGGGGGGCAGAGCACTGAAGCTTTCTTT TRBJ1-1 - TRBV18 -
CAWSRDGELFF TGTGCCTGGAGTCGGGACGGGGAGCTGTTTTTT TRBJ2-2 few TRBV30 -
CASSEDLAGILDNEQFF TGTGCCAGCAGTGAAGACCTAGCGGGGATCTTGGACAATGAGCAGTTCTTC TRBJ2-1 few TRBV6-1 TRBD2
CASSPQTSGANNEQFF TGTGCCAGCAGCCCCCAAACTAGCGGGGCGAACAATGAGCAGTTCTTC TRBJ2-1 - TRBV11-3 TRBD2
CASSLDRGVYNSPLHF TGTGCCAGCAGCTTGGATCGTGGGGTCTATAATTCACCCCTCCACTTT TRBJ1-6 - TRBV5-6 -
CASSIVKESEQYF TGTGCCAGTAGTATAGTAAAGGAGTCCGAGCAGTACTTC TRBJ2-7 - TRBV19 -
CASKVGVGSPLHF TGTGCCAGTAAGGTGGGTGTGGGCTCACCCCTCCACTTT TRBJ1-6 - TRBV19 -
CASTEGQAQETQYF TGCGCCAGCACCGAGGGACAGGCCCAAGAGACCCAGTACTTC TRBJ2-5 - TRBV10-2 TRBD1
CASSPGRPLVETQYF TGTGCCAGCAGTCCGGGACGGCCTCTGGTTGAGACCCAGTACTTC TRBJ2-5 once TRBV25-1 -
CASSDRGQSSGQPQHF TGTGCCAGTAGTGATAGGGGACAGAGTAGCGGTCAGCCCCAGCATTTT TRBJ1-5 - TRBV19 TRBD1